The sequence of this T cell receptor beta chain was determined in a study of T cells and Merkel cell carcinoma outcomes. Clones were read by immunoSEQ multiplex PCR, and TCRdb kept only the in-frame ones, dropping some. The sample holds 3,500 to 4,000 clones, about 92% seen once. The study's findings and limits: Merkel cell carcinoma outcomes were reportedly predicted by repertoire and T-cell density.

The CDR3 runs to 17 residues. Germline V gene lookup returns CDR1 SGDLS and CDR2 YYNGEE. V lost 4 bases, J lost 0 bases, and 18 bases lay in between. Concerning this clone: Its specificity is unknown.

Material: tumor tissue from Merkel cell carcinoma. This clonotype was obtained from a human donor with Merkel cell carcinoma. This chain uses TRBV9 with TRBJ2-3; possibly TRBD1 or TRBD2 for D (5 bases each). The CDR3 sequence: CASSKGFGGPSTDTQYF. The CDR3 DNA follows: TGTGCCAGCAGCAAGGGGTTTGGGGGACCTAGCACAGATACGCAGTATTTT.